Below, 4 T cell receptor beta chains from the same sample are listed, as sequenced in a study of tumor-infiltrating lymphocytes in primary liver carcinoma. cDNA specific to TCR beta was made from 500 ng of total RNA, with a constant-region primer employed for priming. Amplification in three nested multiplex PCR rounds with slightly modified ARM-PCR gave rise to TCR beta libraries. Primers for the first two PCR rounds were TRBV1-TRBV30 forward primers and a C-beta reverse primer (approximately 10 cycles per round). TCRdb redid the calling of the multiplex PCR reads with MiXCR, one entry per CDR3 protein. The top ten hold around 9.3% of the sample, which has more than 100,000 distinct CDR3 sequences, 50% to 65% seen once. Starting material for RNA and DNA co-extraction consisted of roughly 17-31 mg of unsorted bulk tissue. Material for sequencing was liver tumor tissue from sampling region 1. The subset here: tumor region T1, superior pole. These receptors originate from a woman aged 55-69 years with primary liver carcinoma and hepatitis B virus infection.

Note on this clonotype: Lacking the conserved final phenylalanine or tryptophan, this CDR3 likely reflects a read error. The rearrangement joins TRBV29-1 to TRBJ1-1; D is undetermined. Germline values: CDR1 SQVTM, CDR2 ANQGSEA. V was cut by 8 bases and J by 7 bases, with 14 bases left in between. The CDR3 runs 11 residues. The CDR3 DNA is TGCAGCTTCGGCCGGGAGGTTGAAGCTTTCTTA. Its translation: CSFGREVEAFL.

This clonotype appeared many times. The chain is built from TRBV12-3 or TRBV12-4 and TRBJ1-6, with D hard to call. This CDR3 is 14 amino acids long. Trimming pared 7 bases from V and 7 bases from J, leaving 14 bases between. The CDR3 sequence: CASNLDGGNSPLHF. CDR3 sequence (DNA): TGTGCCAGCAACTTGGACGGAGGAAATTCACCCCTCCACTTT.

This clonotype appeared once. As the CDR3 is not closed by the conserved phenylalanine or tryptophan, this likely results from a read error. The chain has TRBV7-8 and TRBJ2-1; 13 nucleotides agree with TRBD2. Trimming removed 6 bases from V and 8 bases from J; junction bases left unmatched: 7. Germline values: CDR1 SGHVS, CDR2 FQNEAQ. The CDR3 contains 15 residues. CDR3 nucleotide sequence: TGTGCCAGCAGATACGGGACTAGCGGGGCTCATGAGCAGTTCTTA. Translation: CASRYGTSGAHEQFL.

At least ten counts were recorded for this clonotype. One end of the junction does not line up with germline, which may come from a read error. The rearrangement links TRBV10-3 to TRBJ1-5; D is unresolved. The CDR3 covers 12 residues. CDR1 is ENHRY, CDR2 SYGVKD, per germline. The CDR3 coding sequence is TGTGCCACCAGTTTGAGCAATCAGCCCCAGCATTTT. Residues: CATSLSNQPQHF.